This paragraph reports one TCR beta chain. Its matching antigen is unknown. These data are taken from a study of CD8 T cells in Susac syndrome. Study details: Of the sequenced Susac syndrome patients, six had active disease and about 8 were in remission. When blood was drawn, the patients with Susac syndrome were therapy-naive, on corticosteroids, or on intravenous immunoglobulin alone.

The sequenced target, TCR beta, came from blood CD8+ and CD4+ T cells. Reverse transcription used about 0.45 to 1 ug RNA and random hexamers. MiXCR, run by TCRdb on the immunoSEQ multiplex PCR reads, gives a single entry per CDR3 protein. The sample records around 69,000 distinct CDR3 sequences, 85% to 95% being singletons. The ends were cut back, 1 base at V and 6 bases at J, with 13 bases in the middle. The CDR3 extends over 15 amino acids. CDR1 and CDR2 from the germline V gene are LGHDT and YNNKEL (reference sequence). Study-wide points: Peak Susac CD8+ clonal expansion occurred in TEMRA cells and active patients.

The rearrangement links TRBV3-1 to TRBJ2-1; D uncertain. The sample taken for sequencing was CD8+ T cells from PBMCs. The receptor comes from a human donor with Susac syndrome. CDR3 sequence reads: CASSQVVPGPNEQFF. CDR3 coding DNA: TGTGCCAGCAGCCAAGTCGTTCCAGGACCCAATGAGCAGTTCTTC.